Listed here are 25 T cell receptor beta chains from one sample, sequenced in a study of cytomegalovirus exposure and HLA in healthy donors. The PCR used 60 Vbeta and 13 Jbeta primers. Produced via immunoSEQ multiplex PCR; TCRdb's table is partial and in-frame only. This table has roughly 150,000 clones, approximately 84% appearing once. Sequenced: PBMCs. Source of these receptors: a man aged 30 to 39 in good health and CMV-seropositive.

The V and J genes are TRBV18 and TRBJ2-3; TRBD1 is a possible D gene (6 bases). CDR3 length: 15 residues. The germline V and J ends were trimmed by 1 base and 2 bases, with 10 bases remaining between them. Germline CDR1 is KGHSH and CDR2 is LQKENI. CDR3 bases: TGTGCCAGCTCACCACTAGGACAGTTCACAGATACGCAGTATTTT. Translation: CASSPLGQFTDTQYF.

The CDR3 sequence: CASSQLVGGGKGNTIYF. Here the CDR3 DNA reads TGCGCCAGCAGCCAACTAGTCGGGGGGGGTAAGGGAAACACCATATATTTT. V and J are TRBV4-3 and TRBJ1-3; D possibly corresponds to TRBD1 (5 bases). From germline, CDR1 is LGHNA and CDR2 YSLEER. The CDR3 runs 17 residues. V lost 2 bases, J lost 4 bases, and 18 bases lay in between.

The genes are TRBV28 and TRBJ2-6; a possible D gene is TRBD2 (6 bases). The CDR3 length is 15 residues. Germline V gene sequence: CDR1 MDHEN, CDR2 SYDVKM. V lost 4 bases and J 2 bases, leaving 9 bases between the germline ends. The CDR3 loop reads CASSWGGAGANVLTF. Written as DNA, the CDR3 is TGTGCCAGCAGTTGGGGCGGGGCTGGGGCCAACGTCCTGACTTTC.

V is TRBV2 and J is TRBJ1-4; D is uncertain. Trimming stripped 4 bases from V and 3 bases from J, with 6 bases between. Germline CDR1 reads SNHLY; CDR2 reads FYNNEI. The CDR3 totals 13 residues. This CDR3 is CASSVYSNEKLFF. CDR3 coding DNA: TGTGCCAGCAGTGTATACTCTAATGAAAAACTGTTTTTT. The complete variable domain, with remaining parts taken from reference TRBV2 and TRBJ1-4, reads EPEVTQTPSHQVTQMGQEVILRCVPISNHLYFYWYRQILGQKVEFLVSFYNNEISEKSEIFDDQFSVERPDGSNFTLKIRSTKLEDSAMYFCASSVYSNEKLFFGSGTQLSVL.

This clone was detected only a few times. The rearrangement joins TRBV5-6 to TRBJ2-7; 7 nucleotides line up with TRBD2. In germline, CDR1 is SGHDT, CDR2 YYEEEE. The V and J ends lost 0 bases and 3 bases, in that order; junction bases with no gene match: 3. The CDR3 consists of 14 residues. CDR3 sequence: CASSLVAGDYEQYV. CDR3 DNA sequence: TGTGCCAGCAGCTTGGTGGCGGGAGACTACGAGCAGTACGTC.

V is TRBV5-1 and J is TRBJ1-2; D is unresolved. The CDR3 extends over 14 amino acids. Germline V gene data show CDR1 as SGHRS and CDR2 as YFSETQ. V was trimmed by 4 bases and J by 10 bases, leaving 20 bases between them. The CDR3, as DNA: TGCGCCAGCAGCCTCACCCAGACACCGCCGCTCTACACCTTC. It translates to CASSLTQTPPLYTF.

The chain couples TRBV28 to TRBJ1-1; D might be TRBD1 (6 bases). This CDR3 is built from 15 residues. V gave up 3 bases and J gave up 1 base, with 12 bases separating them. Germline-derived CDR1 and CDR2 are MDHEN and SYDVKM. The CDR3 nucleotides read TGTGCCAGCAGTTTTGCCGGGACACAGAACACTGAAGCTTTCTTT. It specifies CASSFAGTQNTEAFF.

This chain joins TRBV11-2 and TRBJ2-3; 9 bases align to TRBD2. The V and J ends lost 2 bases and 3 bases, in that order; junction bases with no gene match: 3. Germline V gives CDR1 SGHAT, CDR2 FQNNGV. There are 15 residues in the CDR3. The CDR3 here is CASSLRSGRTDTQYF. The CDR3 nucleotides are TGTGCCAGCAGCTTAAGGAGCGGGAGGACAGATACGCAGTATTTT.

This chain uses TRBV6-6 with TRBJ2-5; 9 nucleotides match TRBD1. Germline V lookup: CDR1 MNHNY, CDR2 SVGAGI (reference sequence). J lost 5 bases, V lost 5 bases, and 6 bases had no gene match. The CDR3 runs 14 residues. As DNA, the CDR3 is TGTGCCAGCAGTAAGGACAGGGGTACGGAGACCCAGTACTTC. This sequence encodes CASSKDRGTETQYF.

The genes are TRBV5-1 and TRBJ2-3, with 8 nucleotides matching TRBD1. The V segment lost 2 bases and the J segment 3 bases; nucleotides outside the gene matches: 8. Germline V gives CDR1 SGHRS, CDR2 YFSETQ. The CDR3 runs 16 residues. For the CDR3, the DNA is TGCGCCAGCAGCTTCTCAGACAGGGGAAGAACAGATACGCAGTATTTT. Its protein product is CASSFSDRGRTDTQYF.

This chain links TRBV5-1 with TRBJ2-2, with 8 bases that match TRBD1. This CDR3 is 15 amino acids long. V trimming: 0 bases; J trimming: 3 bases; junction bases outside the gene matches: 1. Germline values: CDR1 SGHRS, CDR2 YFSETQ. The CDR3 nucleotides are TGCGCCAGCAGCTTGGCAGGGGGCGACACCGGGGAGCTGTTTTTT. Amino acids: CASSLAGGDTGELFF.

Here the CDR3 reads CASSISLRGRAREQFF. CDR3 nucleotides: TGTGCCAGTAGTATTTCACTGAGAGGGAGGGCAAGGGAGCAGTTCTTC. The J gene is TRBJ2-1, the V gene TRBV19, with 7 bases fitting TRBD2. The CDR3 extends over 16 amino acids. The V segment lost 3 bases and the J segment 10 bases; nucleotides outside the gene matches: 15. CDR1 and CDR2 (germline): LNHDA, SQIVND (reference sequence).

The V gene is TRBV5-1, the J gene TRBJ1-2; D perhaps matches TRBD1 (5 bases). V dropped 4 bases and J dropped 2 bases, with 9 bases sitting between them. CDR3 length: 13 amino acids. Germline loops: CDR1 SGHRS, CDR2 YFSETQ. The CDR3 here is CASSLTENYGYTF. The CDR3, as DNA: TGCGCCAGCAGCCTGACAGAGAACTATGGCTACACCTTC.

The V gene is TRBV6-1, the J gene TRBJ2-1, with D perhaps TRBD2 (5 bases). Trimming stripped 4 bases from V and 0 bases from J, with 13 bases between. The germline gives CDR1 MNHNS, CDR2 SASEGT. The CDR3 is made up of 16 amino acids. The chain's CDR3 is CASSAGKHSSYNEQFF. The CDR3 DNA is TGTGCCAGCAGTGCGGGGAAACACAGCTCCTACAATGAGCAGTTCTTC.

This clone was recorded once. The chain carries TRBV29-1 and TRBJ1-1; perhaps TRBD1 as D (6 bases). From germline, CDR1 is SQVTM and CDR2 ANQGSEA. The CDR3 sequence is 16 residues long. Trimming shortened V by 6 bases and J by 1 base, and 21 bases separated the two germline ends. The CDR3 sequence: CSVVPGQPTWNTEAFF. The CDR3 region has the DNA TGCAGCGTCGTCCCCGGACAGCCGACCTGGAACACTGAAGCTTTCTTT.

This sequence joins TRBV28 and TRBJ2-1, with a weak D call TRBD2 (6 bases). Germline CDR1 is MDHEN and CDR2 is SYDVKM. V was pared by 10 bases and J by 2 bases, with 21 bases between. The CDR3 loop spans 16 amino acids. This CDR3 reads CATISLEGRTYNEQFF. CDR3 coding DNA: TGTGCCACCATTAGTTTAGAGGGGAGGACCTACAATGAGCAGTTCTTC.

This rearrangement joins TRBV30 to TRBJ2-1; TRBD2 agrees at 7 bases. The CDR3 totals 13 residues. Germline loops: CDR1 GTSNPN, CDR2 SVGIG (reference sequence). Trimming at V came to 4 bases and at J to 15 bases, leaving 15 bases not matched to a gene. CDR3 DNA: TGTGCCTGGACCATCCGGCGGGGGACTCCGGGGTTCTTC. It specifies CAWTIRRGTPGFF.

This clone has just a few counts. This sequence joins TRBV7-9 and TRBJ1-3, with 8 bases matching TRBD1. The CDR3 is 16 residues long. After removal of 5 bases from V and 2 bases from J, the junction contained 8 bases not matched to a gene. Germline V gene sequence: CDR1 SEHNR, CDR2 FQNEAQ (reference sequence). This CDR3 reads CASSILGQGPGNTIYF. In DNA form, the CDR3 reads TGTGCCAGCAGCATCCTCGGACAGGGCCCTGGAAACACCATATATTTT.

The DNA for the CDR3 is TGCGCCAGCAGCAGGGGACAGCCGGCCGGGGCCTACGAGCAGTACTTC. Encoded protein: CASSRGQPAGAYEQYF. This chain links TRBV5-1 with TRBJ2-7, with 7 bases that match TRBD1. Per the germline V gene, CDR1 is SGHRS and CDR2 is YFSETQ. Trimming removed 4 bases from V and 2 bases from J; junction bases left unmatched: 12. CDR3 length: 16 amino acids.

The chain carries TRBV19 and TRBJ1-5, with D perhaps matching TRBD1 (6 bases). CDR1 and CDR2 from the germline V gene are LNHDA and SQIVND (reference sequence). CDR3 size: 12 residues. V lost 7 bases and J 11 bases, leaving 15 bases between the germline ends. CDR3 sequence (DNA): TGTGCCAGTATCTCGAGGGGGGGGACCCAGCATTTT. Its protein is CASISRGGTQHF. The variable domain in full, completed from reference TRBV19 and TRBJ1-5, reads DGGITQSPKYLFRKEGQNVTLSCEQNLNHDAMYWYRQDPGQGLRLIYYSQIVNDFQKGDIAEGYSVSREKKESFPLTVTSAQKNPTAFYLCASISRGGTQHFGDGTRLSIL.

J is TRBJ2-5 and V is TRBV5-1; TRBD1 matches at 8 bases. This CDR3 is 15 amino acids long. In germline, CDR1 is SGHRS, CDR2 YFSETQ. V was pared by 5 bases and J by 1 base, with 7 bases of the junction left unmatched. CDR3 residues: CASSPGQGLQETQYF. As DNA, the CDR3 is TGCGCCAGCAGTCCAGGACAGGGTCTCCAAGAGACCCAGTACTTC. The full variable domain, completed using reference TRBV5-1 and TRBJ2-5, is KAGVTQTPRYLIKTRGQQVTLSCSPISGHRSVSWYQQTPGQGLQFLFEYFSETQRNKGNFPGRFSGRQFSNSRSEMNVSTLELGDSALYLCASSPGQGLQETQYFGPGTRLLVL.

This chain connects TRBV30 to TRBJ1-1, with D perhaps matching TRBD1 (5 bases). The germline CDR1 and CDR2 sequences are GTSNPN and SVGIG (reference sequence). This CDR3 has 13 residues. Trimming stripped 0 bases from V and 4 bases from J, with 9 bases between. The CDR3 loop reads CAWSVGRGTEAFF. CDR3 sequence (DNA): TGTGCCTGGAGTGTGGGGCGAGGCACTGAAGCTTTCTTT. The full variable domain, with the rest looked up from reference TRBV30 and TRBJ1-1, is SQTIHQWPATLVQPVGSPLSLECTVEGTSNPNLYWYRQAAGRGLQLLFYSVGIGQISSEVPQNLSASRPQDRQFILSSKKLLLSDSGFYLCAWSVGRGTEAFFGQGTRLTVV.

CDR3 DNA: TGCGCCAGCCACCCAGGGACAGGGTTTTTGTTCTTC. Translation: CASHPGTGFLFF. The rearrangement links TRBV5-1 to TRBJ2-1; 9 bases are a match to TRBD1. In germline, CDR1 is SGHRS, CDR2 YFSETQ. With V trimmed by 7 bases and J by 15 bases, 11 bases remained unmatched. This CDR3 has 12 amino acids.

This clone was picked up a small number of times. The chain links TRBV29-1 to TRBJ1-1; D is possibly TRBD1 (6 bases). V was shortened by 6 bases and J by 0 bases, with 11 bases between the two germline ends. This CDR3 is built from 13 residues. Germline CDR1 is SQVTM and CDR2 is ANQGSEA. The CDR3 here is CSVGHDVNTEAFF. For the CDR3, the DNA is TGCAGCGTGGGACATGACGTGAACACTGAAGCTTTCTTT.

The gene calls are TRBV19 and TRBJ1-1; D is possibly TRBD1 (6 bases). The CDR3 length is 11 residues. Trimming took 6 bases from V and 8 from J, leaving 10 bases between them. CDR1 is LNHDA and CDR2 is SQIVND in the germline V gene (reference sequence). The CDR3 coding sequence is TGTGCCAGTAGGACTACAGGGGAAGCTTTCTTT. Protein sequence: CASRTTGEAFF.